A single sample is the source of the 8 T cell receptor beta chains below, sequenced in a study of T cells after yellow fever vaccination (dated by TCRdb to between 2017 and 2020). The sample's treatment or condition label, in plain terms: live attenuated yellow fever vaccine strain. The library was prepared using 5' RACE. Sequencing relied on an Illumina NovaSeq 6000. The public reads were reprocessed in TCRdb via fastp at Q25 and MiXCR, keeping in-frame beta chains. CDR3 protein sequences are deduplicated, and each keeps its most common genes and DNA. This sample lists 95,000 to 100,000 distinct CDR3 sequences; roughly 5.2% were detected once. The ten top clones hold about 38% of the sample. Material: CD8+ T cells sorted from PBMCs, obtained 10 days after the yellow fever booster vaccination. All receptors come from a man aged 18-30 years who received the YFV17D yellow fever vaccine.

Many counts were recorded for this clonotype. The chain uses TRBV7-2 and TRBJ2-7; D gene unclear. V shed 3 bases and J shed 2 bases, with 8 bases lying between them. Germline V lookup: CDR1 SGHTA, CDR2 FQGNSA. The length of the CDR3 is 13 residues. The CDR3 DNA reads TGTGCCAGCAGCTTCGACCTAGCCTACGAGCAGTACTTC. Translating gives CASSFDLAYEQYF.

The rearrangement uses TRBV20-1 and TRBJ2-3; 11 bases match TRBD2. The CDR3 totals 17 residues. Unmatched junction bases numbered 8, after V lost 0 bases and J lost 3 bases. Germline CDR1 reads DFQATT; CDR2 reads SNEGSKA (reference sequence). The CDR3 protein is CSAREKLAGAHTDTQYF. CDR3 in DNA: TGCAGTGCTAGAGAGAAACTAGCGGGGGCTCATACAGATACGCAGTATTTT.

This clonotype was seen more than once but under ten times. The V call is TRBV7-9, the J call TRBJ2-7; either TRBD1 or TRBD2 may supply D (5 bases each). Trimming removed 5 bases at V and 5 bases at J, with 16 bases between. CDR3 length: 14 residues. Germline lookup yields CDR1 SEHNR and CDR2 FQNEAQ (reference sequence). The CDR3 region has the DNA TGTGCCAGCAGCCCAAGAGGGGCGGCGAACGAGCAGTACTTC. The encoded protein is CASSPRGAANEQYF.

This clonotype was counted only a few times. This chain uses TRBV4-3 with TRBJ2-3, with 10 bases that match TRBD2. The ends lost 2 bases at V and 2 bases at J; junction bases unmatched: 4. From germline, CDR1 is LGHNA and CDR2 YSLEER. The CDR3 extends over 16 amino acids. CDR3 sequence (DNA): TGCGCCAGCAGCCAAATCCTAGCGGGGGTCACAGATACGCAGTATTTT. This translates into CASSQILAGVTDTQYF.

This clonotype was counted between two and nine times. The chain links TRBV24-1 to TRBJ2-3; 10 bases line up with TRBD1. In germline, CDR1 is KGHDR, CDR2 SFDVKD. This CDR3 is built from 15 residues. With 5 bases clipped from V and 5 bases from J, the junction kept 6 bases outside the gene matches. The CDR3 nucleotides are TGTGCCACCAGTGGTGTGACAGGGGGCGTAGATACGCAGTATTTT. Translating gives CATSGVTGGVDTQYF.

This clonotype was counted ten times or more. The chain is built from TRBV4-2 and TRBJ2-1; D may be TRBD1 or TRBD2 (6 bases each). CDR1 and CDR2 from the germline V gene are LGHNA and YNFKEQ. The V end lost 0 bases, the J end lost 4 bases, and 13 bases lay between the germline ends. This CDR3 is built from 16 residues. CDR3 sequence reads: CASSQDLGGPYNEQFF. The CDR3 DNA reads TGTGCCAGCAGCCAAGATCTAGGGGGGCCTTACAATGAGCAGTTCTTC.

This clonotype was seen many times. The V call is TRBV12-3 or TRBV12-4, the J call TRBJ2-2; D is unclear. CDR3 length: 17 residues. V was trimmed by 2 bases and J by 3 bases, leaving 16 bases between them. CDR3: CASSLRDSTSDTGELFF. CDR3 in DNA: TGTGCCAGCAGTTTAAGGGATTCGACGTCCGACACCGGGGAGCTGTTTTTT.

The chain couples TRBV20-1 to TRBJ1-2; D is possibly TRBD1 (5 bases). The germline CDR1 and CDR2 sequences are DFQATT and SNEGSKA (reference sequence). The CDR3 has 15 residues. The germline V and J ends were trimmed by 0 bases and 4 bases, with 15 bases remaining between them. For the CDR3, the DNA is TGCAGTGCTAGAGACCCGGACGGGGGGGTCTATGGCTACACCTTC. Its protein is CSARDPDGGVYGYTF.